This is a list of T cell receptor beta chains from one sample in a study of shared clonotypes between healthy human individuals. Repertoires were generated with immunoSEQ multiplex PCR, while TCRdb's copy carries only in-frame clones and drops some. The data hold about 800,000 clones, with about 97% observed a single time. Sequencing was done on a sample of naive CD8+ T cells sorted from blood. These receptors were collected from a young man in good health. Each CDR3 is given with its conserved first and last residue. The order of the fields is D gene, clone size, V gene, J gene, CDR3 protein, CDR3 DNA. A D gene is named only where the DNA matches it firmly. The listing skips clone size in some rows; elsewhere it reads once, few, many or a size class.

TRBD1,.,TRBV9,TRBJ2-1,CASSWTGQGIDEQFF,TGTGCCAGCAGCTGGACGGGACAGGGAATAGATGAGCAGTTCTTC
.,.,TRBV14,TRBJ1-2,CASSQVSYRDMANYGYTF,TGTGCCAGCAGCCAAGTTTCCTACCGGGACATGGCTAACTATGGCTACACCTTC
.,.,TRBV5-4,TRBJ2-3,CASSLENIDTQYF,TGTGCCAGCAGCTTGGAGAATATCGATACGCAGTATTTT
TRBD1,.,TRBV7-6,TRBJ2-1,CASSFRTGGGHEQFF,TGTGCCAGCAGCTTCAGGACAGGGGGCGGGCATGAGCAGTTCTTC
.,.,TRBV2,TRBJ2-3,CASSGVLATDTQYF,TGTGCCAGCAGTGGGGTGCTAGCCACAGATACGCAGTATTTT
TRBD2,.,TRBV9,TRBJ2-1,CASSVSPSGDSYNEQFF,TGTGCCAGCAGCGTGAGCCCAAGCGGGGATAGCTACAATGAGCAGTTCTTC
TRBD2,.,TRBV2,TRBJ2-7,CASSSGRLLYEQYF,TGTGCCAGCTCTAGCGGGAGGCTCCTCTACGAGCAGTACTTC
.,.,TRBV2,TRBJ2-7,CASREAGLRAEQYF,TGTGCCAGCAGAGAAGCCGGACTCAGGGCCGAGCAGTACTTC
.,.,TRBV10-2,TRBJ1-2,CASSLPGFNYGYTF,TGCGCCAGCTCCTTGCCAGGGTTTAACTATGGCTACACCTTC
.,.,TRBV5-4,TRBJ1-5,CASSLGSGAPQHF,TGTGCCAGCAGCCTCGGGTCGGGGGCTCCCCAGCATTTT
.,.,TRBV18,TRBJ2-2,CASSPSSGPNTGELFF,TGTGCCAGCTCACCTTCAAGCGGGCCGAACACCGGGGAGCTGTTTTTT
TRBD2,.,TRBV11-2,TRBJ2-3,CASSLFAGATDTQYF,TGTGCCAGCAGCTTATTTGCGGGAGCGACAGATACGCAGTATTTT
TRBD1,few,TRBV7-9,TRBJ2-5,CASSLLGQGELQETQYF,TGTGCCAGCAGCTTATTAGGACAGGGGGAACTCCAAGAGACCCAGTACTTC
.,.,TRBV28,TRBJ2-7,CASSLRSTWRNSYEQYF,TGTGCCAGCAGTCTCCGTTCAACTTGGCGGAACTCCTACGAGCAGTACTTC
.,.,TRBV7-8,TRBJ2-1,CASSSGFGKFF,TGTGCCAGCAGCTCAGGGTTCGGGAAGTTCTTC
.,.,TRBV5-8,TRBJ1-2,CASSSTEDYGYTF,TGTGCCAGCAGCTCGACGGAGGACTATGGCTACACCTTC
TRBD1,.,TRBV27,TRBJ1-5,CASSRLGTGGIGPQHF,TGTGCCAGCAGTCGGCTCGGGACAGGGGGGATTGGGCCCCAGCATTTT
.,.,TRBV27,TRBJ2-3,CASSSPVTDTQYF,TGTGCCAGCAGTTCCCCCGTCACAGATACGCAGTATTTT
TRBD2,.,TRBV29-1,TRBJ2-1,CSVLGLAGGRDEQFF,TGCAGCGTCCTCGGACTAGCGGGAGGGCGAGATGAGCAGTTCTTC
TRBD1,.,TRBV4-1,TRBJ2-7,CASSQPQGARYEQYF,TGCGCCAGCAGCCAACCACAGGGGGCGCGTTACGAGCAGTACTTC
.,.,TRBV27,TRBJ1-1,CASSLSGYGEAFF,TGTGCCAGCAGTTTATCAGGGTATGGTGAAGCTTTCTTT
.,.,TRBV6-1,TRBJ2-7,CASSGTPYEQYF,TGTGCCAGCAGCGGGACTCCCTACGAGCAGTACTTC
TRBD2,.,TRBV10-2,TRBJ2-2,CASSESNLAGAGGELFF,TGCGCCAGCAGTGAGTCGAATCTAGCGGGGGCTGGCGGGGAGCTGTTTTTT
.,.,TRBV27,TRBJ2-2,CASGRWAEELFF,TGTGCCAGCGGAAGGTGGGCTGAGGAGCTGTTTTTT
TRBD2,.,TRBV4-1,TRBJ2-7,CASSYGLAASYEQYF,TGCGCCAGCAGTTACGGACTAGCGGCGTCCTACGAGCAGTACTTC
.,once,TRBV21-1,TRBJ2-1,CASSTGPGRLFF,TGTGCCAGCAGCACGGGACCGGGACGACTGTTCTTC
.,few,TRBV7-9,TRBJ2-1,CASSLVGEQFF,TGTGCCAGCAGCTTAGTGGGAGAGCAGTTCTTC
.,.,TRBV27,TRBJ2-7,CASSYAPGETYEQYF,TGTGCCAGCAGCTATGCCCCCGGGGAAACCTACGAGCAGTACTTC
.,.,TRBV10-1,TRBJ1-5,CASSERGVLWRNQPQHF,TGCGCCAGCAGTGAGAGAGGGGTTTTGTGGAGAAATCAGCCCCAGCATTTT
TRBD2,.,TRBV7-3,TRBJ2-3,CASSLEDIAGGRDTQYF,TGTGCCAGCAGCTTAGAGGACATAGCGGGAGGCCGAGATACGCAGTATTTT
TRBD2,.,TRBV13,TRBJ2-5,CASSLSGRRQETQYF,TGTGCCAGCAGCTTAAGCGGGAGACGCCAAGAGACCCAGTACTTC
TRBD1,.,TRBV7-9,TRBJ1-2,CASRVALGTGGFDYGYTF,TGTGCCAGCAGGGTAGCCCTTGGGACAGGGGGCTTTGACTATGGCTACACCTTC
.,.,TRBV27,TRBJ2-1,CASSSVPGPYNEQFF,TGTGCCAGTTCATCCGTTCCGGGGCCCTACAATGAGCAGTTCTTC
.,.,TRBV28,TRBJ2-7,CASSLLDSSYEQYF,TGTGCCAGCAGTCTCCTCGACAGCTCCTACGAGCAGTACTTC
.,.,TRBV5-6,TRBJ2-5,CASSLDSSIQETQYF,TGTGCCAGCAGCTTGGATTCCTCAATCCAAGAGACCCAGTACTTC
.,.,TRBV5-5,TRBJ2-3,CASRTDSNWPDTQYF,TGTGCCAGCAGGACGGATAGTAATTGGCCAGATACGCAGTATTTT
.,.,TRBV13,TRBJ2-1,CASSQIDRGRNEQFF,TGTGCCAGCAGCCAAATCGACCGGGGGCGGAATGAGCAGTTCTTC
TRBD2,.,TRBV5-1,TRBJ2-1,CASSGAGGLAVGGSYNEQFF,TGCGCCAGCAGTGGGGCTGGGGGACTAGCGGTCGGAGGATCCTACAATGAGCAGTTCTTC
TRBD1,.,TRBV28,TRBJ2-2,CASSLVIGQGNTGELFF,TGTGCCAGCAGTTTAGTAATTGGACAGGGGAACACCGGGGAGCTGTTTTTT
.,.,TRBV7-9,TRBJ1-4,CASSTRTIPDEKLFF,TGTGCCAGCAGCACCCGGACCATCCCGGACGAAAAACTGTTTTTT
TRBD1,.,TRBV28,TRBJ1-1,CASRKGQTGEAFF,TGTGCCAGCAGAAAGGGACAGACCGGTGAAGCTTTCTTT
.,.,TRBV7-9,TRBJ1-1,CASSLVGRNTEAFF,TGTGCCAGCAGCTTAGTGGGCAGGAACACTGAAGCTTTCTTT
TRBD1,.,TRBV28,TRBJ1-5,CASSRQGADQPQHF,TGTGCCAGCAGTCGACAGGGGGCGGATCAGCCCCAGCATTTT
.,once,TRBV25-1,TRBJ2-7,CASSESTDFYEQYF,TGTGCCAGCAGTGAATCCACAGATTTCTACGAGCAGTACTTC
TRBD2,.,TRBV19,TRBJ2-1,CASSTTSGSINEQFF,TGTGCCAGTAGTACGACTAGCGGGAGTATCAATGAGCAGTTCTTC
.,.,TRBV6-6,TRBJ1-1,CASSYSSSLNTEAFF,TGTGCCAGCAGTTACTCTAGCTCTTTAAACACTGAAGCTTTCTTT
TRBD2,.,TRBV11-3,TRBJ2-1,CASSGRDGANEQFF,TGTGCCAGCAGCGGGAGGGACGGAGCCAATGAGCAGTTCTTC
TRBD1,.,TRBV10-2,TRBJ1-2,CASSGFGQGEVGYTF,TGCGCCAGCAGTGGGTTCGGACAGGGGGAGGTTGGCTACACCTTC
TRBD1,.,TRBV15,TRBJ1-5,CATSRGTGAFQPQHF,TGTGCCACCAGCAGGGGGACAGGGGCTTTTCAGCCCCAGCATTTT
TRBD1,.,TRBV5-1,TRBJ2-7,CASSSDRVVDEQYF,TGCGCCAGCAGCTCCGACAGGGTGGTAGACGAGCAGTACTTC